One sample yielded the 14 T cell receptor beta chains listed below, sequenced in a study of molecular identifiers for immune sequencing clone quantification. TCRdb fed the PCR reads into MiXCR, producing one record per CDR3 protein. The sample lists over 600,000 distinct CDR3 sequences, about 20% occurring once. Sequencing used naive CD8+ T cells from blood, with Jurkat cell RNA spiked in. Stated subset: FACS-sorted CD8+CD4-CCR7+CD45RA+ naive T cells. The source is a human donor in good health. Some libraries in this study had Jurkat cell RNA spiked in.

This clonotype was counted a few times. The V and J genes are TRBV19 and TRBJ2-1; D may be TRBD1 or TRBD2 (5 bases each). The CDR3 has 14 residues. The V gene lost 5 bases and the J gene lost 1 base, with 9 bases spanning the gap. Germline-derived CDR1 and CDR2 are LNHDA and SQIVND (reference sequence). The CDR3 loop is CASSVWGSYNEQFF. DNA of the CDR3: TGTGCCAGTAGTGTGTGGGGGTCCTACAATGAGCAGTTCTTC.

The chain employs TRBV27 and TRBJ1-1; D is unresolved. Germline CDR1 MNHEY, CDR2 SMNVEV (reference sequence). The CDR3 is 13 amino acids. Deletions cut 7 bases from V and 9 bases from J, with 18 bases between. Here the CDR3 DNA reads TGTGCCAGCACTCACCTGGGAGGACCTAAAGCTTTCTTT. It yields the protein CASTHLGGPKAFF.

This clonotype was recorded many times. The chain joins TRBV7-3 to TRBJ2-2, with a tentative D call TRBD2 (7 bases). This CDR3 is 15 amino acids long. V was pared by 5 bases and J by 6 bases, with 16 bases between. CDR1 SGHTA and CDR2 FQGTGA come from the germline V gene. CDR3 loop: CASSPSGGNSGELFF. Written as DNA, the CDR3 is TGTGCCAGCAGCCCCTCGGGGGGCAACTCCGGGGAGCTGTTTTTT.

The sample holds many counts of this clonotype. The chain carries TRBV3-1 and TRBJ2-3; 12 nucleotides match TRBD1. CDR3 size: 18 residues. The germline CDR1 and CDR2 sequences are LGHDT and YNNKEL (reference sequence). V shed 5 bases and J 2 bases; nucleotides not matched to a gene: 11. The CDR3 loop is CASSGHRDRGLDTDTQYF. CDR3 nucleotide sequence: TGTGCCAGCAGCGGCCACCGGGACAGGGGGCTTGACACAGATACGCAGTATTTT.

This clonotype was seen ten or more times. The rearrangement uses TRBV6-6 and TRBJ2-5; 8 nucleotides align to TRBD1. CDR1 MNHNY and CDR2 SVGAGI come from the germline V gene (reference sequence). The CDR3 spans 15 residues. V shed 0 bases and J 5 bases; nucleotides not matched to a gene: 5. The CDR3 sequence is CASSYSDRARETQYF. CDR3 DNA: TGTGCCAGCAGTTACTCGGACAGGGCTCGGGAGACCCAGTACTTC.

This clonotype was found a few times. A much larger clonotype is one base distant, so this may be a read error. This chain connects TRBV5-1 to TRBJ2-7; TRBD2 might be the D (5 bases). This CDR3 has 15 amino acids. CDR1 is SGHRS and CDR2 is YFSETQ in the germline V gene. The DNA for the CDR3 is TGCGCCAGCAGCTTTTTTACGGGGAGCTCCTACGAGCAGCACTTC. It encodes CASSFFTGSSYEQHF. Full variable domain (missing parts from reference TRBV5-1 and TRBJ2-7): KAGVTQTPRYLIKTRGQQVTLSCSPISGHRSVSWYQQTPGQGLQFLFEYFSETQRNKGNFPGRFSGRQFSNSRSEMNVSTLELGDSALYLCASSFFTGSSYEQHFGPGTRLTVT.

This clonotype was seen at least ten times. The chain joins TRBV4-2 to TRBJ2-7; D call uncertain. Germline CDR1 is LGHNA and CDR2 is YNFKEQ. Trimming shortened V by 1 base and J by 3 bases, and 7 bases separated the two germline ends. The CDR3 is made up of 13 amino acids. CDR3 coding DNA: TGTGCCAGCAGCCAAGGGTCCCTCTACGAGCAGTACTTC. This gives the protein CASSQGSLYEQYF.

This clonotype has more than one count but fewer than ten. The CDR3 coding sequence is TGTGCCAGCAGCGTAGTGGGGGCCTCCCACACAGATACGCAGTATTTT. Its protein is CASSVVGASHTDTQYF. V is TRBV9 and J is TRBJ2-3; tentatively, D is TRBD1 (6 bases). Trimming cost V 0 bases and J 2 bases, with 13 bases left between them. Germline assignment: CDR1 SGDLS and CDR2 YYNGEE. CDR3 length: 16 amino acids.

This clonotype was picked up many times. The chain combines TRBV6-6 with TRBJ1-1; no reliable D call. The V and J ends lost 2 bases and 0 bases respectively, with 16 bases between them. This CDR3 spans 17 amino acids. Germline CDR1 reads MNHNY; CDR2 reads SVGAGI (reference sequence). CDR3 sequence: CASSYDSGLAMNTEAFF. The CDR3 bases are TGTGCCAGCAGTTACGATTCGGGGTTAGCAATGAACACTGAAGCTTTCTTT.

This clonotype occurred many times. The rearrangement uses TRBV20-1 and TRBJ2-2; D gene ambiguous. V was cut by 0 bases and J by 0 bases, with 11 bases left in between. The CDR3 has 16 residues. CDR1 and CDR2 from the germline V gene are DFQATT and SNEGSKA (reference sequence). CDR3 sequence reads: CSARDSAVSNTGELFF. CDR3 nucleotides: TGCAGTGCTAGAGATTCTGCCGTCTCGAACACCGGGGAGCTGTTTTTT.

This clonotype was seen only a few times. The chain uses TRBV20-1 and TRBJ2-7; D call uncertain. In germline, CDR1 is DFQATT, CDR2 SNEGSKA (reference sequence). There are 18 residues in the CDR3. The V gene lost 3 bases and the J gene lost 3 bases, with 27 bases spanning the gap. The CDR3 reads CSASGPGDGLRLHYEQYF. The CDR3 DNA is TGCAGTGCTAGTGGGCCAGGTGATGGGCTTCGGCTACACTACGAGCAGTACTTC.

This clonotype has just a few counts. The rearrangement uses TRBV6-2 or TRBV6-3 and TRBJ2-1, with 10 positions matching TRBD1. The germline V gene encodes CDR1 MNHEY and CDR2 SVGEGT. This CDR3 comprises 15 residues. J was trimmed by 8 bases and V by 5 bases; bases with no gene match: 9. In DNA form, the CDR3 reads TGTGCCAGCAGTCTCCGGGACAGGGGAACCTATGAGCAGTTCTTC. Encoded protein: CASSLRDRGTYEQFF.

This clonotype was observed a few times. The CDR3 spells CSAGTGGFVYEQYF. As DNA, the CDR3 is TGCAGTGCTGGGACAGGGGGTTTTGTGTACGAGCAGTACTTC. This chain connects TRBV20-1 to TRBJ2-7, with 11 bases aligning to TRBD1. V lost 5 bases, J lost 4 bases, and 7 bases stayed unmatched. Germline assignment: CDR1 DFQATT and CDR2 SNEGSKA (reference sequence). CDR3 length: 14 residues.

This sequence joins TRBV12-3 or TRBV12-4 and TRBJ2-5, with 7 bases that match TRBD2. This CDR3 is 15 amino acids long. Germline trimming cut 6 bases from V and 2 bases from J; bases unmatched to any gene: 9. CDR3: CASRILSGGQETQYF. In DNA form, the CDR3 reads TGTGCCAGCAGAATCTTGTCGGGGGGACAAGAGACCCAGTACTTC.